Listed here are 11 T cell receptor beta chains from one sample, sequenced in a study of T cells in Graves' hyperthyroidism and ophthalmopathy. Amplified TCR beta CDR3 regions derived from RNA transcripts. The TCR CDR3 first-round RT-PCR relied on the HTBI primer set. TCRdb ran MiXCR on the multiplex PCR reads and lists one entry per CDR3 protein. The sample has over 500,000 distinct CDR3 sequences; 13% to 15% are singletons. Material: blood. Receptor source: a woman aged 40 to 50 with Graves' hyperthyroidism.

The chain combines TRBV6-1 with TRBJ2-6, with D hard to call. The germline V gene encodes CDR1 MNHNS and CDR2 SASEGT. Trimming shortened V by 7 bases and J by 2 bases, and 3 bases separated the two germline ends. The CDR3 consists of 12 residues. CDR3 protein: CASTTGANVLTF. CDR3 in DNA: TGTGCCAGCACGACTGGGGCCAACGTCCTGACTTTC.

Points on this clonotype: A much larger clone differs from this one at a single base, so this may be a read error. This chain connects TRBV20-1 to TRBJ1-5, with D possibly being TRBD1 (6 bases). CDR1 DFQATT and CDR2 SNEGSKA come from the germline V gene (reference sequence). The CDR3 covers 13 residues. The CDR3 DNA reads as TGCAGTGCTAGAGATATCCAGGGACAACCCCGGCATTTT. This translates into CSARDIQGQPRHF.

There are many counts of this clonotype. The chain employs TRBV6-6 and TRBJ2-7; 10 bases match TRBD1. CDR1 and CDR2 from the germline V gene are MNHNY and SVGAGI (reference sequence). Trimming cost V 2 bases and J 6 bases; bases outside gene matches: 4. The CDR3 has 14 amino acids. CDR3: CASSYTRTGGEQYF. The DNA for the CDR3 is TGTGCCAGCAGTTACACTAGGACAGGGGGCGAGCAGTACTTC.

This clonotype has a count of ten or more. The chain has TRBV5-1 and TRBJ1-1; D not resolved. Trimming shortened V by 4 bases and J by 4 bases, and 17 bases separated the two germline ends. Germline V lookup: CDR1 SGHRS, CDR2 YFSETQ. The CDR3 extends over 15 amino acids. The CDR3 here is CASSPSVQIITEAFF. The CDR3 DNA reads TGCGCCAGCAGCCCCTCCGTCCAGATTATCACTGAAGCTTTCTTT.

Ten or more counts support this clonotype. V usage is TRBV28 and J usage is TRBJ1-5; TRBD1 might be the D (5 bases). Trimming shortened V by 5 bases and J by 1 base, and 15 bases separated the two germline ends. The germline gives CDR1 MDHEN, CDR2 SYDVKM. The CDR3 runs to 16 residues. The CDR3 DNA is TGTGCCAGCAGTCCTCGTACAGGTCAAAGCAATCAGCCCCAGCATTTT. This sequence encodes CASSPRTGQSNQPQHF.

The chain recombines TRBV13 with TRBJ2-1, with a tentative D call TRBD1 (6 bases). CDR3 size: 14 residues. CDR1 and CDR2 (germline): PRHDT, FYEKMQ (reference sequence). The ends were cut back, 5 bases at V and 9 bases at J, with 17 bases in the middle. The DNA for the CDR3 is TGTGCCAGCAGCAGATCATCTCGAGGGGGTGAGCAGTTCTTC. Its protein product is CASSRSSRGGEQFF.

In this sample, this clonotype turned up a few times. This rearrangement joins TRBV3-1 to TRBJ1-2; no definite D call. The V gene lost 2 bases and the J gene lost 0 bases, with 7 bases spanning the gap. CDR3 length: 14 residues. Germline CDR1 is LGHDT and CDR2 is YNNKEL (reference sequence). In DNA, the CDR3 is TGTGCCAGCAGCCAACGCCCAGCTAACTATGGCTACACCTTC. This translates into CASSQRPANYGYTF.

This clonotype was found many times. The V gene is TRBV6-1, the J gene TRBJ1-2, with D uncertain. Between the trimmed V and J ends, which lost 0 bases and 8 bases, there was a span of 13 bases. The CDR3 is made up of 14 amino acids. The germline CDR1 and CDR2 sequences are MNHNS and SASEGT. The CDR3 loop is CASSEARRFPGYTF. CDR3 coding DNA: TGTGCCAGCAGTGAAGCGCGACGATTCCCAGGCTACACCTTC.

The V and J genes are TRBV3-1 and TRBJ2-1, with D unresolved. Germline V gene sequence: CDR1 LGHDT, CDR2 YNNKEL (reference sequence). The CDR3 sequence is 12 residues long. The V gene lost 0 bases and the J gene lost 10 bases, with 7 bases spanning the gap. The CDR3 reads CASSQESGEQFF. CDR3 DNA sequence: TGTGCCAGCAGCCAAGAATCCGGGGAGCAGTTCTTC.

This clonotype was seen repeatedly, ten times or more. The V gene is TRBV12-5, the J gene TRBJ2-5; D may be TRBD2 (6 bases). Germline V gene data show CDR1 as LGHNT and CDR2 as FRNRAP. V shed 0 bases and J shed 0 bases, with 29 bases lying between them. There are 22 residues in the CDR3. CDR3 sequence: CASGLVPLIRSSETAYQETQYF. DNA of the CDR3: TGTGCTAGTGGTTTGGTACCACTTATTAGGTCTAGCGAAACGGCGTACCAAGAGACCCAGTACTTC.

This clonotype was seen repeatedly, ten times or more. The chain employs TRBV20-1 and TRBJ2-1; TRBD2 matches 8 bases. Germline V CDR1 and CDR2: DFQATT, SNEGSKA (reference sequence). The CDR3 is made up of 16 amino acids. V lost 1 base, J lost 3 bases, and 8 bases stayed unmatched. Here the CDR3 DNA reads TGCAGTGCTAGAGTTCAAGCGGGAGAAGGCTACAATGAGCAGTTCTTC. Encoded protein: CSARVQAGEGYNEQFF.